This T cell receptor beta chain was identified in a study of PD-L1 blockade in urothelial cancer. Study in general: Patients initiated atezolizumab at some point between 2013 and 2015 at 1,200 mg intravenously every 3 weeks. Study findings and constraints: For durable-benefit patients, tumor-associated blood clones expanded more at 3 weeks.

V dropped 5 bases and J dropped 5; count of bases not matched to a gene: 13. This CDR3 comprises 16 residues. Germline CDR1 and CDR2: SGHNT and YYREEE (reference sequence). Worth noting for this clone: Its antigen is currently unknown.

Noted time point: pretreatment peripheral blood. Libraries were prepared by immunoSEQ multiplex PCR; TCRdb keeps only in-frame clonotypes and omits some of them. The sample has 130,000 or so clones, 70% to 85% seen once. Source: PBMCs, taken around atezolizumab (anti-PD-L1) treatment. This sequence was found in a man aged 45 to 65 with urothelial cancer. The V and J genes are TRBV5-4 and TRBJ2-5, with 9 nucleotides matching TRBD2. This CDR3 is CASRTGGGRGRETQYF. In nucleotides, the CDR3 is TGTGCCAGCAGGACTGGGGGCGGGAGGGGCCGGGAGACCCAGTACTTC. Based on the CDR3 plus reference TRBV5-4 and TRBJ2-5, the full variable domain is ETGVTQSPTHLIKTRGQQVTLRCSSQSGHNTVSWYQQALGQGPQFIFQYYREEENGRGNFPPRFSGLQFPNYSSELNVNALELDDSALYLCASRTGGGRGRETQYFGPGTRLLVL.